This T cell receptor (beta chain) was documented in a study of response to subunit inactivated influenza vaccine. Study-wide results and caveats: Each seasonal influenza vaccination, the authors suggested, recruits few new T cells.

TCRdb fed the RT-PCR reads into MiXCR, producing one record per CDR3 protein. The sample records around 530,000 distinct CDR3 sequences, 16% being singletons. The germline V and J ends were trimmed by 5 bases and 5 bases, with 7 bases remaining between them. Germline CDR1 is MDHEN and CDR2 is SYDVKM. There are 11 residues in the CDR3. This clonotype has only a few counts. What it recognizes is unknown. The source is a man in his fifties or sixties who received an inactivated influenza vaccine. The gene calls are TRBV28 and TRBJ2-7; no clear D. This specimen was CD4+ T cells sorted from PBMCs, taken around 2 years after vaccination. The CDR3: CASSAYHEQYF. The CDR3 nucleotides are TGTGCCAGCAGTGCCTATCACGAGCAGTACTTC. The full variable domain, rest sourced from reference TRBV28 and TRBJ2-7, is DVKVTQSSRYLVKRTGEKVFLECVQDMDHENMFWYRQDPGLGLRLIYFSYDVKMKEKGDIPEGYSVSREKKERFSLILESASTNQTSMYLCASSAYHEQYFGPGTRLTVT.